The T cell receptor (beta chain) described here comes from a study of cytomegalovirus exposure and HLA in healthy donors. Sequencing used immunoSEQ multiplex PCR; TCRdb keeps in-frame clones, though not all of them. Of about 73,000 clones listed, about 94% are singletons. Per the germline V gene, CDR1 is SNHLY and CDR2 is FYNNEI. This CDR3 has 16 residues. V shed 3 bases and J shed 2 bases, with 15 bases lying between them. The sequencing sample was made of PBMCs. The chain carries TRBV2 and TRBJ2-3; no clear D gene. The receptor comes from a woman between 18 and 29 years old in good health and CMV-seronegative. The DNA of the CDR3 is TGTGCCAGCAGTGATGGTGACTCCCTGATCACAGATACGCAGTATTTT. It translates to CASSDGDSLITDTQYF.